The clone carrying this T cell receptor (beta chain) was recorded many times. Its antigen is not known. This sample is drawn from a study of T-cell reconstitution after alpha-beta-depleted transplantation in children. Study-wide points: Diversity of TCRbeta at day 60 was high in some patients, arising from surviving recipient T cells and thymic progenitors. Several hundred expanded graft clones reportedly supplied alpha-beta T cells about two months after transplant. Newly produced T cells mostly provided counts and TCRbeta diversity after one year, as hyperexpanded clones declined.

The library targeted TCRbeta and was prepared with unique molecular identifiers. TCRdb ran MiXCR on the PCR reads and lists one entry per CDR3 protein. The sample holds about 130,000 distinct CDR3 sequences, around a tenth seen once. Germline lookup yields CDR1 DFQATT and CDR2 SNEGSKA (reference sequence). After removal of 1 base from V and 5 bases from J, the junction contained 4 bases not matched to a gene. The CDR3 runs 15 residues. This material consisted of PBMCs, mostly from graft donor cells, taken 180 days after TCRalphabeta/CD19-depleted stem cell transplant. This clonotype originated in a girl under two years old who had a stem cell transplant for combined immunodeficiency, so the T cells may come from the graft donor. The chain couples TRBV20-1 to TRBJ2-7, with 14 bases that match TRBD2. CDR3 bases: TGCAGTGCTAGAGGACTAGCGGGAGGGAACCACGAGCAGTACTTC. As protein: CSARGLAGGNHEQYF.